This T cell receptor beta chain was identified during a study of cytomegalovirus exposure and HLA in healthy donors. Remarks on this clone: Antigen unknown.

Study results and limitations: A likely sequencing artifact accounted for one observed cluster of highly shared sequence variants.

Amplification used 60 Vbeta primers and 13 Jbeta primers. Repertoires were generated with immunoSEQ multiplex PCR, while TCRdb's copy carries only in-frame clones and drops some. This table has 55,000 to 70,000 clones, around 78% appearing once. CDR3 length: 15 residues. The germline V and J ends were trimmed by 4 bases and 5 bases, with 14 bases remaining between them. Germline V gene sequence: CDR1 MGHDK, CDR2 SYGVNS. V and J are TRBV25-1 and TRBJ1-4; weak D call: TRBD1 (6 bases). Sequenced material: PBMCs. The receptor was derived from a man between 18 and 29 years old in good health and CMV-seropositive. The CDR3 DNA reads TGTGCCAGCAGTGCCTCGGGAGGGGGGAATGAAAAACTGTTTTTT. As protein: CASSASGGGNEKLFF.